This entry describes one T cell receptor (beta chain). V lost 4 bases to trimming and J lost 3 bases; unmatched junction nucleotides: 5. Germline V gene data show CDR1 as SGHTA and CDR2 as FQGNSA. CDR3 size: 15 residues. The entry originates in a study of shared clonotypes between healthy human individuals. Study overall: CD4 naive cells filled three plates per donor, CD4 memory three, CD8 naive two and CD8 memory one.

The table came from immunoSEQ multiplex PCR; TCRdb's copy has only in-frame clones and leaves some out. The repertoire holds about 1 million clones, with 70% to 80% as singletons. The sequencing sample was made of memory CD4+ T cells sorted from blood. As for subset: CD45RA-negative fraction. The TCR was taken from a man younger than 35 in good health. This rearrangement joins TRBV7-2 to TRBJ1-5; TRBD1 aligns across 8 bases. This CDR3 is CASSSWGQANQPQHF. The CDR3 nucleotides read TGTGCCAGCAGCTCGTGGGGACAGGCCAATCAGCCCCAGCATTTT.